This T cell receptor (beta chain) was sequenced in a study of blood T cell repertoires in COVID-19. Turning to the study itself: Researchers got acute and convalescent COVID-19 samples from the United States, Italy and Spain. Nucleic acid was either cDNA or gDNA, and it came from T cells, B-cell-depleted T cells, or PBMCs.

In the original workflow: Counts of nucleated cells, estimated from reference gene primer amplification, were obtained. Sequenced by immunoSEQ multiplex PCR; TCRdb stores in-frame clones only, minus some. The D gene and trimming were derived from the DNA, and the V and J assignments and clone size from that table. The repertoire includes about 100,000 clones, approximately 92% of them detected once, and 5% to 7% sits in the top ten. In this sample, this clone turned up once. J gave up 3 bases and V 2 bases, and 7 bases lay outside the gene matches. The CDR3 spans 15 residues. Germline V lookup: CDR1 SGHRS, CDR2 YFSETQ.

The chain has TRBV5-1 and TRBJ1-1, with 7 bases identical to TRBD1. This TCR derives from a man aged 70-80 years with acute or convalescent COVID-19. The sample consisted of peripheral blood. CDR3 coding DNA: TGCGCCAGCAGCTTACAGGGGATCGGTTACACTGAAGCTTTCTTT. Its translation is CASSLQGIGYTEAFF. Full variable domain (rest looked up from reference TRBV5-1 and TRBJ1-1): KAGVTQTPRYLIKTRGQQVTLSCSPISGHRSVSWYQQTPGQGLQFLFEYFSETQRNKGNFPGRFSGRQFSNSRSEMNVSTLELGDSALYLCASSLQGIGYTEAFFGQGTRLTVV.